A single sample is the source of the 20 T cell receptor beta chains below, sequenced in a study of control samples from healthy donors and cancer patients. Clones were read by immunoSEQ multiplex PCR, and TCRdb kept only the in-frame ones, dropping some. The sample holds roughly 120,000 clones, about nine tenths seen once. Sequencing was carried out using blood. The receptor set was obtained from a man aged 35-49 years in good health.

The chain combines TRBV19 with TRBJ1-5; D unresolved. CDR3 size: 13 residues. Germline CDR1 is LNHDA and CDR2 is SQIVND (reference sequence). V dropped 5 bases and J dropped 7 bases, with 12 bases sitting between them. CDR3 DNA: TGTGCCAGTAGTTTAAAACCTAGGCAGCCCCAGCATTTT. Amino acids: CASSLKPRQPQHF.

V usage is TRBV4-2 and J usage is TRBJ1-3; 7 nucleotides agree with TRBD1. With 5 bases clipped from V and 6 bases from J, the junction kept 7 bases outside the gene matches. Germline-derived CDR1 and CDR2 are LGHNA and YNFKEQ. This CDR3 is built from 14 residues. Here the CDR3 reads CASSIPGQQNTIYF. In nucleotides, the CDR3 is TGTGCCAGCAGCATTCCGGGACAGCAAAACACCATATATTTT.

The V call is TRBV24-1, the J call TRBJ1-2; no definite D call. V shed 4 bases and J shed 4 bases, with 9 bases lying between them. The CDR3 runs to 13 residues. In germline, CDR1 is KGHDR, CDR2 SFDVKD. CDR3 in DNA: TGTGCCACCAGTGACGGCGGGGTCTATGGCTACACCTTC. Residues: CATSDGGVYGYTF.

This clone was observed a single time. This rearrangement joins TRBV6-4 to TRBJ2-1; 7 nucleotides align to TRBD2. This CDR3 is built from 16 residues. V shed 2 bases, J shed 3 bases, and the junction held 7 bases outside the gene matches. Germline V lookup: CDR1 MRHNA, CDR2 SNTAGT. The CDR3 reads CASSDGASGRYNEQFF. The DNA for the CDR3 is TGTGCCAGCAGTGACGGGGCTAGCGGTCGCTACAATGAGCAGTTCTTC.

The J gene is TRBJ2-4, the V gene TRBV21-1; TRBD1, as called in the table, went unchecked against the DNA. TRBV21-1 is recorded as a pseudogene. The CDR3 consists of 14 residues. CDR3 amino acids: CASSMTGKGNIQYF. The CDR3 DNA reads TGTGCCAGCAGCATGACAGGGAAAGGAAACATTCAGTACTTC.

The chain links TRBV6-5 to TRBJ1-2; no firm D call. The CDR3 consists of 12 residues. Trimming took off 2 bases at V and 0 bases at J, with 1 base between the two ends. Germline lookup yields CDR1 MNHEY and CDR2 SVGAGI. The CDR3 protein is CASSYTNYGYTF. The CDR3 bases are TGTGCCAGCAGTTACACTAACTATGGCTACACCTTC.

The chain joins TRBV5-5 to TRBJ2-7; TRBD1 agrees at 8 bases. Trimming took 4 bases from V and 6 from J; bases not matched to a gene: 6. CDR1 is SGHKS, CDR2 YYEKEE, per germline (reference sequence). This CDR3 comprises 13 residues. The CDR3 bases are TGTGCCAGCAGCCGCAGGGGGCCGAGCGAGCAGTACTTC. As protein: CASSRRGPSEQYF.

V gene TRBV11-2 combines with J gene TRBJ2-1, with 8 bases aligning to TRBD2. This CDR3 is built from 16 residues. Germline loops: CDR1 SGHAT, CDR2 FQNNGV. V shed 5 bases and J 2 bases; nucleotides not matched to a gene: 8. The CDR3 nucleotides read TGTGCCAGCAGCCCGAGTAACGGGGGGGCCTACAATGAGCAGTTCTTC. Translating gives CASSPSNGGAYNEQFF.

The chain carries TRBV12-3 or TRBV12-4 and TRBJ1-5; possibly TRBD1 for D (5 bases). There are 13 residues in the CDR3. Trimming pared 6 bases from V and 8 bases from J, leaving 14 bases between. CDR3 protein: CASSRDLPEPQHF. The CDR3, as DNA: TGTGCCAGCAGCAGGGACTTGCCAGAGCCCCAGCATTTT.

The J gene is TRBJ2-2, the V gene TRBV10-1, with 8 bases that match TRBD1. Germline CDR1 WNHNN, CDR2 SYGVQD (reference sequence). V shed 4 bases and J 5 bases; nucleotides not matched to a gene: 6. This CDR3 has 15 residues. The CDR3 loop reads CASSVSGGDTGELFF. CDR3 DNA: TGCGCCAGCAGTGTTTCAGGGGGCGATACCGGGGAGCTGTTTTTT.

V and J are TRBV27 and TRBJ2-7; 7 bases fit TRBD1. Per germline, CDR1 MNHEY and CDR2 SMNVEV (reference sequence). The CDR3 length is 16 residues. J was trimmed by 6 bases and V by 2 bases; bases with no gene match: 13. As DNA, the CDR3 is TGTGCCAGCAGTTTAAGTTGGGGGACAGCGGCAATCGAGCAGTACTTC. Its protein product is CASSLSWGTAAIEQYF.

The J gene is TRBJ1-6, the V gene TRBV30; no clear D. Trimming shortened V by 2 bases and J by 6 bases, and 8 bases separated the two germline ends. CDR1 and CDR2 (germline): GTSNPN, SVGIG (reference sequence). The CDR3 runs 13 residues. The CDR3 here is CAWSRQSNSPLHF. The CDR3 DNA reads as TGTGCCTGGAGTCGGCAGTCTAATTCACCCCTCCACTTT.

This chain links TRBV25-1 with TRBJ2-5, with D tentatively TRBD2 (6 bases). Trimming pared 2 bases from V and 5 bases from J, leaving 12 bases between. Germline V gene sequence: CDR1 MGHDK, CDR2 SYGVNS. CDR3 length equals 14 residues. CDR3 bases: TGTGCCAGCAGTGAAGTAGGAGGGTTGGAGACCCAGTACTTC. This sequence encodes CASSEVGGLETQYF. The entire variable domain, with the rest obtained from reference TRBV25-1 and TRBJ2-5, is as follows: EADIYQTPRYLVIGTGKKITLECSQTMGHDKMYWYQQDPGMELHLIHYSYGVNSTEKGDLSSESTVSRIRTEHFPLTLESARPSHTSQYLCASSEVGGLETQYFGPGTRLLVL.

Notes on this clone: One end of the junction is discordant with germline, which a read error may explain. The J gene is TRBJ2-3, the V gene TRBV20-1, with 9 nucleotides matching TRBD1. Germline V gene data show CDR1 as DFQATT and CDR2 as SNEGSKA (reference sequence). The CDR3 loop spans 11 amino acids. In nucleotides, the CDR3 is TGCAGTGCTAGAGACCGGGACAGGGAGGATTTT. Translating gives CSARDRDREDF.

The rearrangement uses TRBV7-2 and TRBJ2-5; D is undetermined. V was shortened by 1 base and J by 4 bases, with 13 bases between the two germline ends. CDR3 length: 15 amino acids. Germline CDR1 is SGHTA and CDR2 is FQGNSA. The CDR3 is CASSLEDYPPETQYF. In DNA, the CDR3 is TGTGCCAGCAGCTTAGAGGATTACCCTCCAGAGACCCAGTACTTC. Filled out from reference TRBV7-2 and TRBJ2-5, the complete variable domain reads GAGVSQSPSNKVTEKGKDVELRCDPISGHTALYWYRQSLGQGLEFLIYFQGNSAPDKSGLPSDRFSAERTGGSVSTLTIQRTQQEDSAVYLCASSLEDYPPETQYFGPGTRLLVL.

This clone came up once. The genes are TRBV19 and TRBJ2-2, with a tentative D call TRBD1 (6 bases). This CDR3 has 16 amino acids. The V gene's germline CDR1 is LNHDA and CDR2 SQIVND (reference sequence). V was pared by 2 bases and J by 2 bases, with 12 bases between. The CDR3 DNA sequence: TGTGCCAGTAGTATACGGGCCAGGGGTAACACCGGGGAGCTGTTTTTT. This translates into CASSIRARGNTGELFF.

The CDR3 protein is CASSLQGGGYTF. CDR3 nucleotides: TGTGCCAGCAGTCTACAGGGAGGTGGCTACACCTTC. The chain carries TRBV6-5 and TRBJ1-2; the D gene is possibly TRBD1 (6 bases). The CDR3 has 12 residues. V lost 5 bases to trimming and J lost 7 bases, with 11 bases between them. CDR1 is MNHEY, CDR2 SVGAGI, per germline.

The chain couples TRBV18 to TRBJ1-5, with 8 bases aligning to TRBD1. Germline V gives CDR1 KGHSH, CDR2 LQKENI. With 3 bases clipped from V and 3 bases from J, the junction kept 4 bases outside the gene matches. This CDR3 comprises 15 residues. The CDR3 region has the DNA TGTGCCAGCTCACCTATACAGGGGGACAATCAGCCCCAGCATTTT. This gives the protein CASSPIQGDNQPQHF.

This clone was seen only once. V usage is TRBV18 and J usage is TRBJ1-2; 10 positions agree with TRBD1. This CDR3 is built from 14 residues. V was clipped by 5 bases and J by 3 bases; unmatched bases: 3. Germline V gene data show CDR1 as KGHSH and CDR2 as LQKENI. CDR3 loop: CASSAGQGDYGYTF. DNA for the CDR3: TGTGCCAGCTCAGCAGGACAGGGGGACTATGGCTACACCTTC.

This clone was detected once. The chain couples TRBV5-5 to TRBJ2-6, with TRBD1 matching 8 bases. Germline V gene data show CDR1 as SGHKS and CDR2 as YYEKEE (reference sequence). The CDR3 is 17 amino acids. V dropped 6 bases and J dropped 0; count of bases not matched to a gene: 8. In nucleotides, the CDR3 is TGTGCCAGCACTCCGGGACAGGTGCTCTCTGGGGCCAACGTCCTGACTTTC. This sequence encodes CASTPGQVLSGANVLTF. The variable domain in full, with the rest retrieved from reference TRBV5-5 and TRBJ2-6, is DAGVTQSPTHLIKTRGQQVTLRCSPISGHKSVSWYQQVLGQGPQFIFQYYEKEERGRGNFPDRFSARQFPNYSSELNVNALLLGDSALYLCASTPGQVLSGANVLTFGAGSRLTVL.